This T cell receptor (beta chain) was identified during a study of regulatory T cells in long-lasting Graves disease. Overall study results and limits: Persistent Graves' disease cases displayed lower TCR diversity than newly diagnosed ones. Whereas 966 public clonotypes were shared by new patients, persistent patients shared more, at around 2,700.

There are a few counts of this clonotype. Its antigen is unidentified. Construction of TCR beta libraries relied on iRepertoire HTBI primers and on Arm-PCR targeting CDR3 regions. Via MiXCR, TCRdb re-called the multiplex PCR reads, giving one row per CDR3 protein. Counted here are about 400,000 distinct CDR3 sequences, more than 20% occurring once; the ten biggest clones make up 20%. The CDR3 runs 15 residues. The J segment lost 7 bases and the V segment lost 1 base, leaving 5 bases of the junction unmatched. Germline assignment: CDR1 SGHTA and CDR2 FQGNSA. Indicated time point: persistent/refractory GD, antithyroid drugs over 5 years with positive TRAb. Making the TCR library involved RNA that had been extracted from PBMCs.

This TCR came from a female donor with Graves disease. The starting material was peripheral blood mononuclear cells (PBMCs), obtained when the disease was refractory, from a patient treated with antithyroid drugs. The chain joins TRBV7-2 to TRBJ1-5, with 9 nucleotides matching TRBD1. The CDR3 reads CASSLDYRGRQPQHF. As DNA, the CDR3 is TGTGCCAGCAGCTTAGATTACAGGGGGCGACAGCCCCAGCATTTT.